The clone carrying this TCR beta chain appeared many times. What it recognizes is unknown. The germline CDR1 and CDR2 sequences are SGHAT and FQNNGV. The V segment lost 1 base and the J segment 0 bases; nucleotides outside the gene matches: 7. The CDR3 is made up of 18 amino acids. This entry is derived from a study of T cells in Graves' hyperthyroidism and ophthalmopathy. Study outcomes and limitations: Ophthalmopathy, which appeared later, was predicted by the model a median approximately 6 months before onset.

Fresh peripheral blood, about 9.9 ml, yielded the PBMCs. Amplification of TCR beta CDR3 regions was performed using RNA transcripts as template. When the TCR CDR3 underwent first-round RT-PCR, the HTBI primer set was used. TCRdb fed the multiplex PCR reads into MiXCR, producing one record per CDR3 protein. The table includes more than 450,000 distinct CDR3 sequences, about 15% detected once. Sequencing was performed on blood. The chain combines TRBV11-2 with TRBJ2-3; TRBD2 matches at 10 bases. The sequence derives from a woman aged 40 to 50 with Graves' hyperthyroidism. In DNA, the CDR3 is TGTGCCAGCAGCTTAGGGCCAGCGGGGGGGTCTAGCACAGATACGCAGTATTTT. This translates into CASSLGPAGGSSTDTQYF.